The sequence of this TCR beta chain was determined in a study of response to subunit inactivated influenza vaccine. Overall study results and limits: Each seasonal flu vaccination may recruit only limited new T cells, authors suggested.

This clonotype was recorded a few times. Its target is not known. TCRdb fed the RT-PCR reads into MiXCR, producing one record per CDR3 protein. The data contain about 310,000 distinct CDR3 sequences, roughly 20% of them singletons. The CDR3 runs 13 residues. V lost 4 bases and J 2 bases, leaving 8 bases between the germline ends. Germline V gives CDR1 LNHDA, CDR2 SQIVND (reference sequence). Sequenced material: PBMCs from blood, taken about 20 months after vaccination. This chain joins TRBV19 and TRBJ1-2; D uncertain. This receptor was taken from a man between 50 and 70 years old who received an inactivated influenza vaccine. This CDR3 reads CASSTVHNYGYTF. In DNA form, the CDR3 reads TGTGCCAGTAGTACAGTTCACAACTATGGCTACACCTTC.